This TCR beta chain is from a study of blood T cell repertoires in COVID-19. Study as a whole: Donors in the United States, Italy and Spain gave samples during acute or convalescent COVID-19.

Seattle's enrolled individuals joined amid active infection and were then monitored longitudinally. Data came from immunoSEQ multiplex PCR; TCRdb stores just in-frame clones and leaves some out. The sample consists of 150,000 to 200,000 clones, approximately 86% of them appearing once. Germline loops: CDR1 SGHAT, CDR2 FQNNGV. The CDR3 spans 12 residues. V shed 7 bases and J shed 1 base, with 6 bases lying between them. V and J are TRBV11-2 and TRBJ2-3, with D uncertain. Sequencing input: peripheral blood. This clonotype originated in a woman in her thirties or forties with COVID-19, enrolled during active disease. Here the CDR3 reads CASKRGTDTQYF. The CDR3 DNA is TGTGCCAGCAAGCGTGGCACAGATACGCAGTATTTT.